The 28 T cell receptor beta chains given below trace back to one sample, sequenced in a study of monozygotic twins with inflammatory bowel disease. One entry per CDR3 protein, without DNA, is what TCRdb gives after re-calling the 5' RACE reads. The sample table sets out about 300,000 distinct CDR3 sequences. The sample comprised blood. Receptors were obtained from a human donor with ulcerative colitis or Crohn's disease, or a healthy co-twin of an affected twin (not recorded which).

This chain connects TRBV5-1 to TRBJ2-7. Germline lookup yields CDR1 SGHRS and CDR2 YFSETQ. CDR3 length equals 15 residues. CDR3 residues: CASSLAPVGFGKQYF.

The chain links TRBV4-2 to TRBJ2-1; TCRdb calls TRBD1, which cannot be checked without DNA. The CDR3 runs to 14 residues. Germline V gene lookup returns CDR1 LGHNA and CDR2 YNFKEQ. CDR3 loop: CASSQDSGQGEQFF.

The rearrangement links TRBV7-2 to TRBJ2-4; no DNA is available, so the TRBD1 call from TCRdb remains unchecked. Germline values: CDR1 SGHTA, CDR2 FQGNSA. The CDR3 is made up of 16 amino acids. The CDR3 here is CASSPAGSQAKNIQYF. Combining the CDR3 with reference TRBV7-2 and TRBJ2-4 gives the whole variable domain GAGVSQSPSNKVTEKGKDVELRCDPISGHTALYWYRQSLGQGLEFLIYFQGNSAPDKSGLPSDRFSAERTGGSVSTLTIQRTQQEDSAVYLCASSPAGSQAKNIQYFGAGTRLSVL.

The rearrangement uses TRBV14 and TRBJ2-7. The CDR3 is made up of 14 amino acids. Germline V gene lookup returns CDR1 SGHDN and CDR2 FVKESK. The CDR3 region is CASSQVMGNYEQYF. Variable domain in full (rest from reference TRBV14 and TRBJ2-7): EAGVTQFPSHSVIEKGQTVTLRCDPISGHDNLYWYRRVMGKEIKFLLHFVKESKQDESGMPNNRFLAERTGGTYSTLKVQPAELEDSGVYFCASSQVMGNYEQYFGPGTRLTVT.

The rearrangement links TRBV20-1 to TRBJ1-5. This CDR3 spans 12 amino acids. The germline V gene encodes CDR1 DFQATT and CDR2 SNEGSKA (reference sequence). The CDR3 protein is CSGKDSNQPQHF.

This rearrangement joins TRBV3-1 to TRBJ2-1; TCRdb calls TRBD2, which cannot be checked without DNA. Germline values: CDR1 LGHDT, CDR2 YNNKEL (reference sequence). The CDR3 runs 15 residues. This CDR3 reads CASSNPGLLYNEQFF.

The V and J genes are TRBV30 and TRBJ2-3; TCRdb indicates TRBD2, and absent DNA this call remains unverified. Germline-derived CDR1 and CDR2 are GTSNPN and SVGIG (reference sequence). The CDR3 is 15 residues long. The CDR3 spells CAWSGLAGPEGTQYF.

The genes are TRBV24-1 and TRBJ2-1. Germline V CDR1 and CDR2: KGHDR, SFDVKD. The CDR3 is made up of 11 amino acids. The CDR3 sequence is CATRKNNEQFF.

The rearrangement uses TRBV24-1 and TRBJ2-2; TCRdb designates TRBD2, a call that cannot be tested without DNA. The CDR3 runs to 16 residues. The germline V gene encodes CDR1 KGHDR and CDR2 SFDVKD. CDR3 in amino acids: CATSDLLGGNTGELFF.

The chain combines TRBV14 with TRBJ1-4; TCRdb selects TRBD1, and the lack of DNA leaves this call unchecked. CDR3 length equals 15 residues. Germline-derived CDR1 and CDR2 are SGHDN and FVKESK. The CDR3 sequence is CASSQVIGGGEKLFF.

The chain couples TRBV20-1 to TRBJ1-5; TCRdb returns TRBD1, unconfirmable since there is no DNA. This CDR3 spans 14 amino acids. The germline V gene has CDR1 DFQATT and CDR2 SNEGSKA (reference sequence). CDR3 sequence: CSAAGGRGNQPQHF.

The V call is TRBV12-2, the J call TRBJ1-5; without DNA, the TCRdb call of TRBD1 cannot be checked. TRBV12-2 represents a pseudogene. The CDR3 has 18 residues. The CDR3 is CASRLGQGAGGLNQPQHF.

This chain links TRBV4-3 with TRBJ1-2. The germline CDR1 and CDR2 sequences are LGHNA and YSLEER. This CDR3 contains 15 residues. The CDR3 here is CASSQETKGFGGYTF.

CDR3 protein: CSVGTSGYNEQFF. The chain joins TRBV29-1 to TRBJ2-1; TCRdb names TRBD2, which stays unverified in the absence of DNA. CDR1 and CDR2 from the germline V gene are SQVTM and ANQGSEA. CDR3 length equals 13 residues.

The chain uses TRBV6-2 or TRBV6-3 and TRBJ2-1; the TRBD1 assignment by TCRdb is unverifiable without DNA. Germline CDR1 reads MNHEY; CDR2 reads SVGEGT. This CDR3 contains 14 residues. The CDR3: CASRGDSSYNEQFF.

V and J are TRBV10-3 and TRBJ1-5; there is no DNA to check the TCRdb D call of TRBD1. The CDR3 is 13 residues long. CDR1 is ENHRY, CDR2 SYGVKD, per germline. The CDR3 is CAISESDRPAQHF.

V is TRBV30 and J is TRBJ2-2. CDR3 length equals 15 residues. Germline CDR1 and CDR2: GTSNPN and SVGIG (reference sequence). The CDR3: CAWSVLPGGTGELFF.

The chain links TRBV19 to TRBJ1-5. The germline V gene has CDR1 LNHDA and CDR2 SQIVND (reference sequence). The length of the CDR3 is 15 residues. The CDR3 sequence is CASRAGNLDNQPQHF.

The CDR3 loop reads CASSRGLAANEKLFF. This chain links TRBV12-3 or TRBV12-4 with TRBJ1-4. The CDR3 sequence is 15 residues long.

The rearrangement uses TRBV18 and TRBJ2-2. This CDR3 is built from 14 residues. CDR1 and CDR2 (germline): KGHSH, LQKENI. The CDR3 is CASSPQGLGGELFF. The full variable domain, completed using reference TRBV18 and TRBJ2-2, is NAGVMQNPRHLVRRRGQEARLRCSPMKGHSHVYWYRQLPEEGLKFMVYLQKENIIDESGMPKERFSAEFPKEGPSILRIQQVVRGDSAAYFCASSPQGLGGELFFGEGSRLTVL.

This chain links TRBV5-1 with TRBJ1-6; TCRdb's assignment of TRBD1 cannot be checked, as there is no DNA. The CDR3 extends over 12 amino acids. Germline lookup yields CDR1 SGHRS and CDR2 YFSETQ. The CDR3 sequence is CASRGGNSPLLF.

This chain joins TRBV29-1 and TRBJ2-5; as DNA is missing, the TRBD2 call by TCRdb cannot be tested. The CDR3 contains 15 residues. Germline CDR1 reads SQVTM; CDR2 reads ANQGSEA. CDR3 residues: CSVVPSGGTAGTQYF.

This clonotype is classed as medium-sized by frequency. This chain links TRBV7-8 with TRBJ2-7; the D gene TCRdb calls, TRBD2, cannot be checked with no DNA. The CDR3 spans 15 residues. Germline V gene sequence: CDR1 SGHVS, CDR2 FQNEAQ. This CDR3 reads CASSLLGGRPYEQYF.

This rearrangement joins TRBV6-5 to TRBJ1-2. The CDR3 is made up of 13 amino acids. Per germline, CDR1 MNHEY and CDR2 SVGAGI. CDR3 region: CASSYDSIEGYTF.

V and J are TRBV7-2 and TRBJ2-1; the TRBD1 assignment by TCRdb is unverifiable without DNA. Germline assignment: CDR1 SGHTA and CDR2 FQGNSA. The CDR3 consists of 14 residues. Here the CDR3 reads CASSGRQGFREQFF.

The rearrangement joins TRBV28 to TRBJ2-2; TCRdb's D call, TRBD2, is unchecked because there is no DNA. Germline V CDR1 and CDR2: MDHEN, SYDVKM. The CDR3 extends over 19 amino acids. The CDR3 reads CASSFPASGSPRGTGELFF. Full variable domain (missing parts from reference TRBV28 and TRBJ2-2): DVKVTQSSRYLVKRTGEKVFLECVQDMDHENMFWYRQDPGLGLRLIYFSYDVKMKEKGDIPEGYSVSREKKERFSLILESASTNQTSMYLCASSFPASGSPRGTGELFFGEGSRLTVL.

V is TRBV5-5 and J is TRBJ1-5. This CDR3 region has 14 residues. CDR1 is SGHKS, CDR2 YYEKEE, per germline (reference sequence). This CDR3 is CASSLDGTNQPQHF.

The V and J genes are TRBV5-5 and TRBJ1-4; TCRdb selects TRBD1, and the lack of DNA leaves this call unchecked. The CDR3 is made up of 15 amino acids. CDR1 is SGHKS and CDR2 is YYEKEE in the germline V gene (reference sequence). CDR3: CASSQRGGVGEKLFF.